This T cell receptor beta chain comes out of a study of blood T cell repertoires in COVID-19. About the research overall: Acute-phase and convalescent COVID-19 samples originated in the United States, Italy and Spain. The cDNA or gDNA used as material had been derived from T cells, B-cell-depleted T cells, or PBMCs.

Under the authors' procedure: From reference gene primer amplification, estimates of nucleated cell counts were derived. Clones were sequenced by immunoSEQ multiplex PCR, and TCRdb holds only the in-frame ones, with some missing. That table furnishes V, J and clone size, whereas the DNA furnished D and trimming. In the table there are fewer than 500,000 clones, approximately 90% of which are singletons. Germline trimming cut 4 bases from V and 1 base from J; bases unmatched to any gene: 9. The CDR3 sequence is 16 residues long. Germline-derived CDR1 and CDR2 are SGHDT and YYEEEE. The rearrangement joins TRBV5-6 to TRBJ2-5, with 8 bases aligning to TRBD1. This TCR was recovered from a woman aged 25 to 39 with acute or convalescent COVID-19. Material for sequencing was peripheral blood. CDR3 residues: CASSRTRDRSQETQYF. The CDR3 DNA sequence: TGTGCCAGCAGCCGTACCCGGGACAGGAGCCAAGAGACCCAGTACTTC.